These T cell receptor beta chains were read from a single sample in a study of cytomegalovirus exposure and HLA in healthy donors. Some clones are missing from TCRdb's copy, which holds only in-frame ones; the method was immunoSEQ multiplex PCR. The profile shows some 150,000 clones, around 81% of them singletons. Sequencing was carried out using PBMCs. These receptors were obtained from a woman in her forties in good health and CMV-seropositive. Each CDR3 is given with its conserved first and last residue. D genes are given only for firm matches.

V gene	D gene	J gene	CDR3 protein
TRBV29-1	TRBD1	TRBJ1-2	CSVEGGQGALGYGYTF
TRBV2	NA	TRBJ2-7	CASSVSYEQYF
TRBV5-4	NA	TRBJ2-7	CASSPQPAAGEQYF
TRBV7-2	NA	TRBJ1-1	CASSYFDKNTEAFF
TRBV6-6	TRBD1	TRBJ2-5	CASTGGQGYQETQYF
TRBV9	TRBD2	TRBJ2-7	CASSLGGLAGSYEQYF
TRBV11-2	NA	TRBJ2-5	CASSFVPLSRNQETQYF
TRBV25-1	TRBD2	TRBJ2-1	CASISPREANNEQFF
TRBV30	NA	TRBJ2-3	CAWSWATAADTQYF
TRBV27	NA	TRBJ2-7	CASSLIMNGGSSYEQYF
TRBV7-6	TRBD2	TRBJ2-2	CASRPLAGSNTGELFF
TRBV27	NA	TRBJ1-2	CASSGLFF
TRBV5-4	TRBD2	TRBJ2-7	CASSEFTSGGYEQYF
TRBV9	TRBD2	TRBJ2-3	CASSSRGRGTSGRTDTQYF
TRBV19	NA	TRBJ1-2	CASSLEPDYGYTF
TRBV25-1	TRBD2	TRBJ2-5	CATGAGSGRETQYF
TRBV6-5	NA	TRBJ2-1	CASSYSSASSNEQFF
TRBV2	TRBD2	TRBJ2-1	CASSGPGTSGRGGQFF
TRBV30	TRBD2	TRBJ2-2	CAWRRLAGVAGELFF
TRBV28	NA	TRBJ1-4	CASSLGAGRGTTNEKLFF
TRBV19	TRBD1	TRBJ1-5	CASSTGQGAQPQHF
TRBV13	TRBD1	TRBJ2-2	CASSVPGTGDTGELFF
TRBV6-5	NA	TRBJ2-2	CASSYLTGELFF
TRBV5-4	NA	TRBJ2-3	CASSPVGGTDTQYF